Below, 14 T cell receptor beta chains from the same sample are listed, as sequenced in a study of blood T cell repertoires in COVID-19. TCRdb's copy holds only in-frame clones and misses some; the assay was immunoSEQ multiplex PCR. Of under 250,000 clones in the sample, about three quarters were seen once. The material sequenced was peripheral blood. These receptors originate from a woman between 65 and 79 years old with acute or convalescent COVID-19.

This rearrangement joins TRBV3-1 (or the pseudogene TRBV3-2) to TRBJ2-3; D may be TRBD2 (6 bases). This CDR3 has 13 residues. Looked up from germline, CDR1 is LGHDT and CDR2 is YNNKEL (reference sequence). Trimming stripped 7 bases from V and 1 base from J, with 9 bases between. CDR3 DNA: TGTGCCAGCAAACCGGGGGGCACAGATACGCAGTATTTT. Translating gives CASKPGGTDTQYF.

The rearrangement uses TRBV2 and TRBJ2-5, with 8 bases matching TRBD2. The CDR3 has 15 residues. Trimming removed 5 bases from V and 4 bases from J; junction bases left unmatched: 9. CDR1 and CDR2 from the germline V gene are SNHLY and FYNNEI. Here the CDR3 reads CASSLSTSGLETQYF. DNA of the CDR3: TGTGCCAGCAGTCTTTCCACTAGCGGCTTAGAGACCCAGTACTTC.

V and J are TRBV30 and TRBJ2-7, with 9 bases fitting TRBD2. This CDR3 contains 14 residues. Germline-derived CDR1 and CDR2 are GTSNPN and SVGIG (reference sequence). Germline trimming cut 3 bases from V and 6 bases from J; bases unmatched to any gene: 9. CDR3 loop: CAWSYGLAPGEQYF. As DNA, the CDR3 is TGTGCCTGGAGCTACGGACTAGCGCCGGGCGAGCAGTACTTC.

The rearrangement joins TRBV3-1 (or the pseudogene TRBV3-2) to TRBJ1-1; D is undetermined. The germline V gene has CDR1 LGHDT and CDR2 YNNKEL (reference sequence). With 4 bases removed from V and 2 bases from J, the gap between germline ends came to 11 bases. The length of the CDR3 is 14 residues. The CDR3 DNA is TGTGCCAGCAGCCCAACGGGGATAAACACTGAAGCTTTCTTT. It codes for CASSPTGINTEAFF.

The V gene is TRBV6-5, the J gene TRBJ2-1, with a possible D match to TRBD1 (6 bases). CDR3 length equals 15 residues. The germline V and J ends were trimmed by 8 bases and 0 bases, with 14 bases remaining between them. Germline V CDR1 and CDR2: MNHEY, SVGAGI. CDR3 in DNA: TGTGCCAGCGCCCGCAGGGGCCCCTCCTACAATGAGCAGTTCTTC. Amino acids: CASARRGPSYNEQFF.

The chain is built from TRBV6-5 and TRBJ1-5; 7 bases line up with TRBD1. The V and J ends lost 4 bases and 3 bases, in that order; junction bases with no gene match: 6. CDR1 MNHEY and CDR2 SVGAGI come from the germline V gene. This CDR3 has 15 residues. DNA for the CDR3: TGTGCCAGCAGTTGGGCACAGGGGTCCAATCAGCCCCAGCATTTT. This codes for CASSWAQGSNQPQHF.

Only a few counts were recorded for this clone. The chain carries TRBV7-3 and TRBJ2-7; TRBD1 matches 12 bases. The trim removed 3 bases at V and 5 bases at J, leaving 8 bases unmatched. CDR1 SGHTA and CDR2 FQGTGA come from the germline V gene. The length of the CDR3 is 16 residues. CDR3 in DNA: TGTGCCAGCAGCTTCCTGCCGGGACAGGGGGCCCACGAGCAGTACTTC. It is translated as CASSFLPGQGAHEQYF.

This CDR3 is CASSFGTSGRGVNIQYF. In DNA form, the CDR3 reads TGCGCCAGCAGCTTCGGGACTAGCGGGAGAGGGGTAAACATTCAGTACTTC. The V gene is TRBV5-1, the J gene TRBJ2-4, with 14 bases matching TRBD2. With 2 bases clipped from V and 6 bases from J, the junction kept 7 bases outside the gene matches. Germline CDR1 reads SGHRS; CDR2 reads YFSETQ. CDR3 length: 17 residues.

The chain employs TRBV19 and TRBJ1-5; tentatively, D is TRBD1 (6 bases). Germline V gene data show CDR1 as LNHDA and CDR2 as SQIVND (reference sequence). The CDR3 sequence is 13 residues long. The V gene lost 5 bases and the J gene lost 11 bases, with 16 bases spanning the gap. The CDR3 DNA follows: TGTGCCAGTAGTCACAGGGACCTAGGGGCCCAGCATTTT. Residues: CASSHRDLGAQHF. The full variable domain, rest sourced from reference TRBV19 and TRBJ1-5, is DGGITQSPKYLFRKEGQNVTLSCEQNLNHDAMYWYRQDPGQGLRLIYYSQIVNDFQKGDIAEGYSVSREKKESFPLTVTSAQKNPTAFYLCASSHRDLGAQHFGDGTRLSIL.

The CDR3 sequence is CASSYFSGNEQFF. CDR3 bases: TGTGCCAGCAGTTACTTCTCGGGCAATGAGCAGTTCTTC. V gene TRBV6-5 combines with J gene TRBJ2-1; D ambiguous. This CDR3 spans 13 amino acids. V gave up 1 base and J gave up 6 bases, with 7 bases separating them. In germline, CDR1 is MNHEY, CDR2 SVGAGI.

The J gene is TRBJ2-3, the V gene TRBV5-1; the match to TRBD2 covers 7 bases. The CDR3 contains 15 residues. V shed 6 bases and J 4 bases; nucleotides not matched to a gene: 11. Looked up from germline, CDR1 is SGHRS and CDR2 is YFSETQ. As DNA, the CDR3 is TGCGCCAGCAAGGAAGCGGGGACCCGCGCAGATACGCAGTATTTT. The encoded protein is CASKEAGTRADTQYF. Combining the CDR3 with reference TRBV5-1 and TRBJ2-3 gives the whole variable domain KAGVTQTPRYLIKTRGQQVTLSCSPISGHRSVSWYQQTPGQGLQFLFEYFSETQRNKGNFPGRFSGRQFSNSRSEMNVSTLELGDSALYLCASKEAGTRADTQYFGPGTRLTVL.

The CDR3 loop is CAAGQGAIYEQYF. CDR3 sequence (DNA): TGTGCCGCCGGACAGGGGGCTATCTACGAGCAGTACTTC. The chain employs TRBV19 and TRBJ2-7; TRBD1 aligns across 11 bases. J gave up 3 bases and V 11 bases, and 6 bases lay outside the gene matches. The germline V gene encodes CDR1 LNHDA and CDR2 SQIVND (reference sequence). The CDR3 extends over 13 amino acids.

This chain uses TRBV2 with TRBJ1-1; a possible D gene is TRBD1 (5 bases). The CDR3 runs to 14 residues. The germline V and J ends were trimmed by 4 bases and 5 bases, with 14 bases remaining between them. CDR1 and CDR2 from the germline V gene are SNHLY and FYNNEI. The CDR3 nucleotides are TGTGCCAGCAGTGGAGGGATCCGGGGGACTGAAGCTTTCTTT. This gives the protein CASSGGIRGTEAFF.

This clone was counted ten times or more. The chain carries TRBV7-9 and TRBJ2-6; a possible D gene is TRBD2 (5 bases). Between the trimmed V and J ends, which lost 0 bases and 0 bases, there was a span of 9 bases. Germline V gives CDR1 SEHNR, CDR2 FQNEAQ (reference sequence). The CDR3 has 17 residues. The CDR3 DNA follows: TGTGCCAGCAGCTTAGCGAGGGCGCTCTCTGGGGCCAACGTCCTGACTTTC. Amino acids: CASSLARALSGANVLTF.